This T cell receptor (beta chain) was identified in a study of human T cells and chemical hapten exposure. Study-level information: Cases of alopecia areata, totalis or universalis occurred in a predominantly female patient group.

TCRdb re-called the RACE reads with MiXCR, one entry per CDR3 protein. Among tens of thousands of distinct CDR3 sequences listed, around 13% were seen once. Regarding this clonotype: What it binds is not known.

CDR1 and CDR2 (germline): SEHNR, FQNEAQ (reference sequence). The V end lost 4 bases, the J end lost 1 base, and 10 bases lay between the germline ends. CDR3 length equals 14 residues. Findings of the study overall: TCRs exceeding a frequency of 1 in 1000 stayed unchanged under DPC sensitization.

Sample time point: pre-sensitization, week 0. Regarding treatment: therapeutic diphenylcyclopropenone sensitization with weekly scalp DPC. The sample here was whole blood, taken in connection with sensitization to the hapten diphenylcyclopropenone (DPC). This sequence was found in a woman in her 50s with alopecia areata. Some clones in this sample may be carry-over from other donors' samples. The chain links TRBV7-9 to TRBJ1-1; tentative D call: TRBD1 (6 bases). CDR3 coding DNA: TGTGCCAGCAGCTCGTCGACAGGGAACACTGAAGCTTTCTTT. It encodes CASSSSTGNTEAFF.